The clone carrying this T cell receptor (beta chain) was counted a few times. Original processing methods: Amplification with reference gene primers provided the estimates of nucleated cell counts. The repertoire was sequenced with immunoSEQ multiplex PCR; TCRdb's copy has only in-frame clones and lacks some. That table is the source of V, J and clone size, and D and trimming were worked out from the DNA. The sample holds approximately 150,000 clones, roughly 82% seen once. This record comes from a study of blood T cell repertoires in COVID-19. Study-wide context: COVID-19 samples, acute and convalescent, were from the United States, Italy and Spain.

Membership in each cohort depended on participant-reported clinical history. Two negative PCRs, clearance, or symptom resolution characterized the recovered Cohort 3 donors. The receptor was derived from a man in his forties or fifties who had recovered from COVID-19. Source material: PBMCs or T cells enriched from blood (not recorded which).

The CDR3 is CASSPQLAGETQYF. The CDR3 DNA reads as TGTGCCAGCAGCCCCCAACTAGCGGGGGAGACCCAGTACTTC. This sequence joins TRBV11-2 and TRBJ2-5, with 10 bases identical to TRBD2. J lost 5 bases, V lost 5 bases, and 5 bases had no gene match. This CDR3 spans 14 amino acids. Looked up from germline, CDR1 is SGHAT and CDR2 is FQNNGV.